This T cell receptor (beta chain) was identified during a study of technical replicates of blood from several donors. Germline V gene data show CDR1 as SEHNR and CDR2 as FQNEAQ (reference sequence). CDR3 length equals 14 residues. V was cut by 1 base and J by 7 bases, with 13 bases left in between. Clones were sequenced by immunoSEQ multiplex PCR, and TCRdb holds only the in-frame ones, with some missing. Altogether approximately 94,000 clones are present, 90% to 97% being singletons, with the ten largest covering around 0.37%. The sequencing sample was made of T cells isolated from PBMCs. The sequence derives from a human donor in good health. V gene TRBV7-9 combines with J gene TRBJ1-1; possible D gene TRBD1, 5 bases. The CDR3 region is CASSLVGGSGEAFF. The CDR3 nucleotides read TGTGCCAGCAGCTTAGTCGGGGGGTCAGGTGAAGCTTTCTTT.